This entry lists 27 T cell receptor beta chains sequenced from one sample in a study of OX40 agonist ivuxolimab in advanced cancers. This table comes from immunoSEQ multiplex PCR, and its TCRdb copy is limited to in-frame clones, with some not included. The sample shows about 88,000 clones, just under 90% of them seen only once. The material sequenced was CD4+ or CD8+ T cells sorted from blood, taken in a trial of the OX40 agonist ivuxolimab. All receptors derive from an adult with an advanced solid tumor such as melanoma, head and neck, liver or kidney cancer.

This clone was recorded once. The chain is built from TRBV5-5 and TRBJ1-1, with D perhaps TRBD1 (6 bases). CDR1 and CDR2 (germline): SGHKS, YYEKEE (reference sequence). The CDR3 contains 14 residues. Trimming took 7 bases from V and 2 from J, leaving 15 bases between them. CDR3 amino acids: CASSPGGHNTEAFF. The CDR3 bases are TGTGCCAGCTCCCCCGGGGGCCATAACACTGAAGCTTTCTTT. The complete variable domain, with remaining parts taken from reference TRBV5-5 and TRBJ1-1, reads DAGVTQSPTHLIKTRGQQVTLRCSPISGHKSVSWYQQVLGQGPQFIFQYYEKEERGRGNFPDRFSARQFPNYSSELNVNALLLGDSALYLCASSPGGHNTEAFFGQGTRLTVV.

There are a few counts of this clone. The CDR3 sequence is CASSLAGAQEAFF. CDR3 nucleotide sequence: TGTGCCAGCAGCTTAGCAGGGGCCCAAGAAGCTTTCTTT. The rearrangement uses TRBV11-2 and TRBJ1-1, with D perhaps matching TRBD1 (6 bases). The CDR3 spans 13 residues. V dropped 1 base and J dropped 8 bases, with 11 bases sitting between them. Germline V gene lookup returns CDR1 SGHAT and CDR2 FQNNGV.

The chain employs TRBV11-3 and TRBJ1-1, with TRBD1 identical over 8 bases. Germline V gene data show CDR1 as SGHNT and CDR2 as YENEEA. The CDR3 covers 14 residues. The junction had 6 bases not matched to a gene; V was cut back by 8 bases and J by 1 base. CDR3: CASGPGQGNTEAFF. The CDR3, as DNA: TGTGCCAGCGGCCCCGGACAGGGGAACACTGAAGCTTTCTTT.

This chain joins TRBV7-8 and TRBJ2-2; TRBD2 matches 8 bases. The germline gives CDR1 SGHVS, CDR2 FQNEAQ. V dropped 1 base and J dropped 6; count of bases not matched to a gene: 7. The CDR3 is 16 residues long. The CDR3 region has the DNA TGTGCCAGCAGCTTAGGGCCGGGGGGGCCGGCCGGGGAGCTGTTTTTT. Protein product: CASSLGPGGPAGELFF.

This chain joins TRBV9 and TRBJ1-2; the match to TRBD1 covers 8 bases. Trimming removed 3 bases from V and 4 bases from J; junction bases left unmatched: 11. Germline assignment: CDR1 SGDLS and CDR2 YYNGEE. This CDR3 contains 16 residues. The CDR3 region is CASSAGAGTGPYGYTF. The CDR3 DNA is TGTGCCAGCAGCGCCGGGGCGGGGACAGGACCCTATGGCTACACCTTC.

The V gene is TRBV9, the J gene TRBJ2-3, with 10 bases fitting TRBD1. The germline V gene has CDR1 SGDLS and CDR2 YYNGEE. CDR3 length: 15 amino acids. V gave up 4 bases and J gave up 3 bases; unmatched junction bases: 5. The CDR3 loop reads CASSPGDRGTDTQYF. CDR3 nucleotide sequence: TGTGCCAGCAGCCCTGGGGACAGGGGAACAGATACGCAGTATTTT.

The chain has TRBV7-2 and TRBJ2-5; no definite D call. This CDR3 is 13 amino acids long. The germline V gene has CDR1 SGHTA and CDR2 FQGNSA. Trimming took off 5 bases at V and 4 bases at J, with 11 bases between the two ends. The CDR3 spells CASSPPGGETQYF. Here the CDR3 DNA reads TGTGCCAGCAGCCCCCCGGGCGGAGAGACCCAGTACTTC.

The chain links TRBV19 to TRBJ2-7; 10 bases match TRBD2. CDR1 is LNHDA, CDR2 SQIVND, per germline (reference sequence). The J segment lost 0 bases and the V segment lost 3 bases, leaving 5 bases of the junction unmatched. The CDR3 sequence is 16 residues long. The CDR3 sequence: CASSIPRTSGSYEQYF. DNA of the CDR3: TGTGCCAGTAGTATTCCCCGGACTAGCGGCTCCTACGAGCAGTACTTC.

The V call is TRBV7-2, the J call TRBJ2-3; D possibly matches TRBD1 or TRBD2 (7 bases each). This CDR3 has 16 amino acids. Germline V gene data show CDR1 as SGHTA and CDR2 as FQGNSA. V was shortened by 5 bases and J by 2 bases, with 17 bases between the two germline ends. Here the CDR3 reads CASSPRGTTLTDTQYF. CDR3 bases: TGTGCCAGCAGCCCCAGGGGGACTACCCTCACAGATACGCAGTATTTT.

This clone was seen once. This rearrangement joins TRBV7-2 to TRBJ1-2, with D perhaps matching TRBD1 (5 bases). Germline loops: CDR1 SGHTA, CDR2 FQGNSA. Trimming left V 3 bases short and J 7 bases short, with 12 bases between. The CDR3 has 13 amino acids. The CDR3 loop is CASSFGAVGGYTF. The CDR3 DNA reads as TGTGCCAGCAGCTTTGGGGCAGTCGGTGGCTACACCTTC.

The chain couples TRBV9 to TRBJ2-4; 10 nucleotides agree with TRBD2. CDR1 and CDR2 from the germline V gene are SGDLS and YYNGEE. The CDR3 runs to 14 residues. With 5 bases clipped from V and 4 bases from J, the junction kept 3 bases outside the gene matches. Here the CDR3 reads CASSATSGKNIQYF. The CDR3 DNA reads as TGTGCCAGCAGTGCGACTAGCGGGAAAAACATTCAGTACTTC.

The V call is TRBV19, the J call TRBJ2-1, with D maybe TRBD1 (6 bases). The germline gives CDR1 LNHDA, CDR2 SQIVND (reference sequence). The CDR3 spans 14 residues. Trimming cost V 3 bases and J 8 bases, with 14 bases left between them. The CDR3 region is CASSMGPGDHEQFF. DNA for the CDR3: TGTGCCAGTAGTATGGGGCCAGGGGACCATGAGCAGTTCTTC.

V is TRBV7-2 and J is TRBJ2-2; possible D gene TRBD2, 5 bases. Germline loops: CDR1 SGHTA, CDR2 FQGNSA. The CDR3 length is 16 residues. Trimming stripped 1 base from V and 3 bases from J, with 12 bases between. CDR3 in DNA: TGTGCCAGCAGCTTAGAAGTCGGGGTGGACACCGGGGAGCTGTTTTTT. Its translation is CASSLEVGVDTGELFF.

Regarding this clone: Different DNA sequences within this sample yield the same CDR3. V usage is TRBV10-1 and J usage is TRBJ2-5; D unclear. CDR3 size: 13 residues. Trimming pared 2 bases from V and 2 bases from J, leaving 6 bases between. The germline V gene has CDR1 WNHNN and CDR2 SYGVQD (reference sequence). CDR3 sequence: CASSEGLQETQYF. CDR3 DNA: TGCGCCAGCAGTGAGGGGTTACAAGAGACCCAGTACTTC.

The chain carries TRBV19 and TRBJ1-1; 9 bases agree with TRBD1. CDR3 length: 14 residues. V shed 5 bases and J 1 base; nucleotides not matched to a gene: 2. The germline gives CDR1 LNHDA, CDR2 SQIVND (reference sequence). DNA of the CDR3: TGTGCCAGTAGTCGGGACAGGGAGAACACTGAAGCTTTCTTT. Translated, it gives CASSRDRENTEAFF.

V is TRBV9 and J is TRBJ1-5; D uncertain. Germline CDR1 and CDR2: SGDLS and YYNGEE. This CDR3 region has 15 residues. The V end lost 4 bases, the J end lost 1 base, and 12 bases lay between the germline ends. CDR3 sequence reads: CASSPAGESNQPQHF. The CDR3 region has the DNA TGTGCCAGCAGCCCCGCAGGAGAGAGCAATCAGCCCCAGCATTTT.

This clone has just a few counts. This chain connects TRBV7-9 to TRBJ2-7; 8 nucleotides align to TRBD2. Trimming at V came to 7 bases and at J to 3 bases, leaving 11 bases not matched to a gene. In germline, CDR1 is SEHNR, CDR2 FQNEAQ (reference sequence). The CDR3 loop spans 15 amino acids. The CDR3 DNA follows: TGTGCCAGCACCCCTTCTAGCGGGTTAGGCTACGAGCAGTACTTC. Encoded protein: CASTPSSGLGYEQYF.

V and J are TRBV18 and TRBJ1-4; TRBD1 is a possible D gene (5 bases). Looked up from germline, CDR1 is KGHSH and CDR2 is LQKENI. CDR3 length: 15 residues. Trimming left V 6 bases short and J 2 bases short, with 13 bases between. CDR3 DNA: TGTGCCAGCTCTTTTTCCAGGGTGACTAATGAAAAACTGTTTTTT. Translating it yields CASSFSRVTNEKLFF.

The CDR3 DNA reads as TGTGCCAGTAGTATAGGGGCAGTCTATGGCTACACCTTC. Encoded protein: CASSIGAVYGYTF. The rearrangement links TRBV19 to TRBJ1-2; D remains unclear. The V gene lost 1 base and the J gene lost 4 bases, with 7 bases spanning the gap. Germline assignment: CDR1 LNHDA and CDR2 SQIVND (reference sequence). CDR3 length equals 13 residues.

This rearrangement joins TRBV29-1 to TRBJ1-1, with 10 bases aligning to TRBD1. Germline CDR1 is SQVTM and CDR2 is ANQGSEA. V lost 6 bases, J lost 3 bases, and 4 bases stayed unmatched. CDR3 length: 13 amino acids. The CDR3 reads CSVSTGGHTEAFF. The CDR3, as DNA: TGCAGCGTGTCGACAGGGGGCCACACTGAAGCTTTCTTT.

DNA for the CDR3: TGTGCCAGCAGCTTAAGCTGGGAACAGGGGAGTGGAAACACTGAAGCTTTCTTT. Protein: CASSLSWEQGSGNTEAFF. The genes are TRBV11-2 and TRBJ1-1; TRBD1 matches 7 bases. Germline V gives CDR1 SGHAT, CDR2 FQNNGV. The length of the CDR3 is 18 residues. Losses at the gene ends were 2 bases for V and 2 bases for J; bases not matched to a gene: 14.

This clone showed up just once. V usage is TRBV30 and J usage is TRBJ1-6; 8 positions match TRBD1. Germline values: CDR1 GTSNPN, CDR2 SVGIG (reference sequence). The CDR3 has 14 amino acids. V lost 5 bases and J lost 6; bases outside the gene matches: 6. The CDR3 loop reads CAWSQGESNSPLHF. The CDR3 region has the DNA TGTGCCTGGTCACAGGGGGAAAGTAATTCACCCCTCCACTTT.

This clone appeared a single time. This chain uses TRBV5-4 with TRBJ2-7; 9 bases fit TRBD2. CDR1 is SGHNT, CDR2 YYREEE, per germline (reference sequence). This CDR3 has 16 residues. After removal of 3 bases from V and 0 bases from J, the junction contained 7 bases not matched to a gene. The CDR3 sequence is CASSSRTSDFSYEQYF. CDR3 nucleotide sequence: TGTGCCAGCAGCTCCCGGACTAGCGATTTCTCCTACGAGCAGTACTTC.

The CDR3 loop reads CASSFVETQYF. DNA for the CDR3: TGTGCCAGCAGTTTCGTAGAGACCCAGTACTTC. This chain joins TRBV28 and TRBJ2-5, with D hard to call. Germline V gene data show CDR1 as MDHEN and CDR2 as SYDVKM. The V end lost 3 bases, the J end lost 4 bases, and 3 bases lay between the germline ends. This CDR3 spans 11 amino acids.

A word on this clone: Other nucleotide sequences from this sample produce the same CDR3. The chain has TRBV5-6 and TRBJ2-6; possible D gene TRBD1, 6 bases. This CDR3 has 16 residues. Germline values: CDR1 SGHDT, CDR2 YYEEEE. V dropped 0 bases and J dropped 0 bases, with 7 bases sitting between them. The CDR3 DNA follows: TGTGCCAGCAGCTTGGTACAGGGCTCTGGGGCCAACGTCCTGACTTTC. This codes for CASSLVQGSGANVLTF.

The rearrangement joins TRBV4-2 to TRBJ2-7; 7 bases line up with TRBD1. The V gene's germline CDR1 is LGHNA and CDR2 YNFKEQ. The CDR3 loop spans 15 amino acids. J lost 2 bases, V lost 2 bases, and 6 bases had no gene match. This chain's CDR3 is CASSQSGQRAYEQYF. The CDR3 DNA follows: TGTGCCAGCAGCCAATCGGGACAGCGAGCCTACGAGCAGTACTTC.

This clone came up a few times. This sequence joins TRBV7-2 and TRBJ2-1, with 11 bases aligning to TRBD2. V gave up 4 bases and J gave up 14 bases; unmatched junction bases: 7. Germline lookup yields CDR1 SGHTA and CDR2 FQGNSA. The CDR3 consists of 13 residues. CDR3 DNA sequence: TGTGCCAGCAGCTGGGGACTAGCGGAGGGTAAGTTCTTC. Its protein product is CASSWGLAEGKFF.